One sample yielded the 7 T cell receptor beta chains listed below, sequenced in a study of blood T cell repertoires in COVID-19 (TCRdb year 2020). The receptor library was made with the immunoSEQ multiplex PCR assay. TCRdb took over this immuneACCESS table, retaining in-frame rearrangements with V and J assigned. Such tables are incomplete; in checked studies, under half of the missing clones stem from an unresolved V gene, and the remainder is unexplained. This sample comprises a few hundred thousand clones, 75% to 90% of them detected only once. 7% to 7.5% of the sample is held by the ten biggest clonotypes. Sequences were obtained from peripheral blood. These receptors came from a woman aged 55-69 years with COVID-19, enrolled during active disease.

The chain employs TRBV30 and TRBJ2-4; 15 positions agree with TRBD2. CDR3 length: 16 residues. Per the germline V gene, CDR1 is GTSNPN and CDR2 is SVGIG (reference sequence). J gave up 6 bases and V 3 bases, and 6 bases lay outside the gene matches. The CDR3 sequence: CAWSPRTSGGANIQYF. CDR3 sequence (DNA): TGTGCCTGGAGCCCTCGGACTAGCGGGGGGGCAAACATTCAGTACTTC.

The chain combines TRBV7-9 with TRBJ2-3; 13 nucleotides align to TRBD2. This CDR3 region has 16 residues. CDR1 and CDR2 (germline): SEHNR, FQNEAQ (reference sequence). Trimming removed 5 bases from V and 1 base from J; junction bases left unmatched: 3. The CDR3 reads CASSPGTSGGTDTQYF. CDR3 DNA sequence: TGTGCCAGCAGCCCCGGGACTAGCGGGGGCACAGATACGCAGTATTTT. The full variable domain, completed using reference TRBV7-9 and TRBJ2-3, is DTGVSQNPRHKITKRGQNVTFRCDPISEHNRLYWYRQTLGQGPEFLTYFQNEAQLEKSRLLSDRFSAERPKGSFSTLEIQRTEQGDSAMYLCASSPGTSGGTDTQYFGPGTRLTVL.

The genes are TRBV12-3 or TRBV12-4 and TRBJ2-1, with D maybe TRBD2 (6 bases). The CDR3 extends over 13 amino acids. The ends were cut back, 8 bases at V and 8 bases at J, with 16 bases in the middle. The CDR3: CASLTSTVHEQFF. The DNA for the CDR3 is TGTGCCAGCCTCACTAGCACGGTCCATGAGCAGTTCTTC.

The chain is built from TRBV14 and TRBJ2-1; tentatively, D is TRBD1 (6 bases). Germline V gives CDR1 SGHDN, CDR2 FVKESK. Trimming pared 0 bases from V and 2 bases from J, leaving 8 bases between. The CDR3 runs 15 residues. This chain's CDR3 is CASSQDRGPYNEQFF. The CDR3 DNA reads TGTGCCAGCAGCCAAGACAGGGGACCCTACAATGAGCAGTTCTTC.

This clone came up a few times. The rearrangement links TRBV5-1 to TRBJ1-2, with 8 positions matching TRBD1. Germline V CDR1 and CDR2: SGHRS, YFSETQ. V shed 4 bases, J shed 4 bases, and the junction held 6 bases outside the gene matches. The CDR3 runs to 14 residues. The chain's CDR3 is CASSTRTGSYGYTF. The CDR3 DNA reads TGCGCCAGCAGCACAAGGACAGGGAGCTATGGCTACACCTTC.

The chain recombines TRBV5-1 with TRBJ1-2; no definite D call. Trimming cost V 0 bases and J 4 bases, with 10 bases left between them. This CDR3 comprises 14 residues. Germline V gene data show CDR1 as SGHRS and CDR2 as YFSETQ. The CDR3 loop is CASSLDTLFYGYTF. DNA for the CDR3: TGCGCCAGCAGCTTGGACACCCTTTTCTATGGCTACACCTTC.

This rearrangement joins TRBV5-1 to TRBJ1-2; D might be TRBD1 (6 bases). The CDR3 is made up of 15 amino acids. Per germline, CDR1 SGHRS and CDR2 YFSETQ. V was clipped by 4 bases and J by 5 bases, with 18 bases between them. The DNA of the CDR3 is TGCGCCAGCAGCCCCGGGACACCTCAAACTTATGGCTACACCTTC. This encodes CASSPGTPQTYGYTF.